The 18 T cell receptor beta chains below come from one sample, sequenced in a study of shared clonotypes between healthy human individuals. Sequencing used immunoSEQ multiplex PCR; TCRdb keeps in-frame clones, though not all of them. The profile shows about 2 million clones, about 95% of them singletons. Sequenced input: naive CD4+ T cells sorted from blood. Noted subset: CD45RA+ positively selected. These receptors were obtained from a man aged 18 to 29 in good health.

J is TRBJ2-7 and V is TRBV21-1; no DNA check was done on the table's D call, TRBD2. TRBV21-1 is a pseudogene. CDR3 length equals 13 residues. This CDR3 reads CASPYPVYNEQYF. The CDR3 DNA sequence: TGTGCCAGCCCCTACCCCGTTTATAACGAGCAGTACTTC.

The chain uses TRBV23-1 and TRBJ2-5; D not resolved. The J call may be in error: the DNA end matches TRBJ2-7 better. TRBV23-1 is an open reading frame whose function is uncertain. This CDR3 is built from 18 residues. CDR3 nucleotides: TGCGCCAGCAGTCAAGCGATGATGAGCTGTACCAGCTCCTACGAGCAGTACTTC. Encoded protein: CASSQAMMSCTSSYEQYF.

Comment on this clone: The sample has other DNA sequences that encode this CDR3 too. The chain employs TRBV6-5 and TRBJ2-3; possibly TRBD1 for D (5 bases). V was shortened by 6 bases and J by 5 bases, with 9 bases between the two germline ends. From germline, CDR1 is MNHEY and CDR2 SVGAGI. This CDR3 region has 12 residues. In nucleotides, the CDR3 is TGTGCCAGCAGCCGGCAGGGAGATACGCAGTATTTT. It is translated as CASSRQGDTQYF.

The rearrangement joins TRBV6-5 to TRBJ2-5; possible D gene TRBD2, 6 bases. Germline V CDR1 and CDR2: MNHEY, SVGAGI. The CDR3 contains 15 residues. V lost 2 bases, J lost 5 bases, and 15 bases lay in between. The CDR3 coding sequence is TGTGCCAGCAGTTACGGAGGGAGAGTGGTGGAGACCCAGTACTTC. This encodes CASSYGGRVVETQYF.

This chain uses TRBV27 with TRBJ1-3, with a possible D match to TRBD1 (5 bases). Trimming took 3 bases from V and 2 from J, leaving 11 bases between them. Germline V CDR1 and CDR2: MNHEY, SMNVEV (reference sequence). The CDR3 is 15 residues long. The CDR3 nucleotides read TGTGCCAGCAGTTTTTCGGGGGGAACTGGAAACACCATATATTTT. Amino acids: CASSFSGGTGNTIYF.

With regard to this clone: One end of the junction does not line up with germline, which may come from a read error. This chain links TRBV6-4 with TRBJ2-3; 10 bases fit TRBD1. Germline V gene sequence: CDR1 MRHNA, CDR2 SNTAGT. The CDR3 has 15 residues. CDR3 amino acids: CAISGQGVGADTQYF. The CDR3 DNA reads as TGTGCCATCAGTGGACAGGGGGTCGGGGCAGATACGCAGTATTTT.

J is TRBJ2-3 and V is TRBV29-1, with TRBD1 matching over 11 bases. V dropped 6 bases and J dropped 4; count of bases not matched to a gene: 6. There are 14 residues in the CDR3. CDR1 is SQVTM and CDR2 is ANQGSEA in the germline V gene. The CDR3 reads CSVGTGGSADTQYF. The CDR3 DNA is TGCAGCGTCGGGACAGGGGGGAGCGCAGATACGCAGTATTTT.

The chain joins TRBV4-1 to TRBJ2-3, with TRBD2 matching over 7 bases. The CDR3 runs to 17 residues. Germline V lookup: CDR1 MGHRA, CDR2 YSYEKL. With 4 bases clipped from V and 2 bases from J, the junction kept 12 bases outside the gene matches. CDR3 DNA sequence: TGCGCCAGCAGCCTCCGCCAGGGCGGGGGACTCACAGATACGCAGTATTTT. It specifies CASSLRQGGGLTDTQYF.

The chain recombines TRBV6-5 with TRBJ1-1; D not resolved. Trimming removed 5 bases at V and 2 bases at J, with 12 bases between. Germline assignment: CDR1 MNHEY and CDR2 SVGAGI. This CDR3 contains 14 residues. In DNA, the CDR3 is TGTGCCAGCAGTCTACAAAGTTCAAACACTGAAGCTTTCTTT. It encodes CASSLQSSNTEAFF.

The genes are TRBV7-9 and TRBJ1-3, with 7 bases identical to TRBD1. The germline V gene encodes CDR1 SEHNR and CDR2 FQNEAQ (reference sequence). V shed 4 bases, J shed 4 bases, and the junction held 19 bases outside the gene matches. The CDR3 is 19 amino acids. Here the CDR3 reads CASSSTAGDSVPGGNTIYF. The CDR3 nucleotides read TGTGCCAGCAGCTCGACCGCAGGGGACAGTGTCCCTGGAGGAAACACCATATATTTT.

CDR3 coding DNA: TGTGCCAGCAGTCCTGACAGGGCCTCTGGAAACACCATATATTTT. Its translation is CASSPDRASGNTIYF. The chain carries TRBV6-1 and TRBJ1-3; 7 nucleotides agree with TRBD1. The ends lost 5 bases at V and 0 bases at J; junction bases unmatched: 4. The CDR3 is made up of 15 amino acids. CDR1 is MNHNS, CDR2 SASEGT, per germline.

This rearrangement joins TRBV9 to TRBJ2-1; 9 nucleotides agree with TRBD2. The CDR3 loop spans 15 amino acids. V lost 0 bases to trimming and J lost 8 bases; unmatched junction nucleotides: 6. Germline V CDR1 and CDR2: SGDLS, YYNGEE. Here the CDR3 DNA reads TGTGCCAGCAGCGTAGGGCTAGCGGGATTGGATGAGCAGTTCTTC. Its translation is CASSVGLAGLDEQFF.

V usage is TRBV10-3 and J usage is TRBJ1-1; maybe TRBD1 (5 bases). V was clipped by 8 bases and J by 3 bases, with 10 bases between them. Germline values: CDR1 ENHRY, CDR2 SYGVKD. The CDR3 length is 12 residues. CDR3: CAIGEGDTEAFF. The CDR3 DNA sequence: TGTGCCATCGGCGAAGGGGACACTGAAGCTTTCTTT.

The rearrangement uses TRBV6-6 and TRBJ2-3; maybe TRBD1 (6 bases). With 4 bases removed from V and 3 bases from J, the gap between germline ends came to 11 bases. The CDR3 spans 14 residues. Per the germline V gene, CDR1 is MNHNY and CDR2 is SVGAGI (reference sequence). The chain's CDR3 is CASSWGQVTDTQYF. The CDR3, as DNA: TGTGCCAGCAGTTGGGGGCAGGTGACAGATACGCAGTATTTT.

The chain couples TRBV19 to TRBJ1-2; D perhaps matches TRBD1 (5 bases). The ends were cut back, 3 bases at V and 7 bases at J, with 12 bases in the middle. The V gene's germline CDR1 is LNHDA and CDR2 SQIVND (reference sequence). The length of the CDR3 is 13 residues. CDR3: CASSIRAWGGYTF. The CDR3 coding sequence is TGTGCCAGTAGTATCAGGGCCTGGGGTGGCTACACCTTC.

The rearrangement links TRBV6-1 to TRBJ1-2; 7 bases are shared with TRBD1. The length of the CDR3 is 15 residues. V lost 2 bases to trimming and J lost 5 bases; unmatched junction nucleotides: 8. The germline V gene encodes CDR1 MNHNS and CDR2 SASEGT. This chain's CDR3 is CASSETDRDVYGYTF. In DNA form, the CDR3 reads TGTGCCAGCAGTGAAACCGACAGGGATGTATATGGCTACACCTTC.

The chain is built from TRBV30 and TRBJ1-2, with 7 positions matching TRBD1. The trim removed 4 bases at V and 6 bases at J, leaving 8 bases unmatched. This CDR3 region has 13 residues. Germline V gives CDR1 GTSNPN, CDR2 SVGIG (reference sequence). The CDR3 DNA reads as TGTGCCTGGACAAACAGGGGAGACGATGGCTACACCTTC. Its translation is CAWTNRGDDGYTF.

The genes are TRBV30 and TRBJ2-1, with TRBD2 matching over 10 bases. The V gene end was trimmed by 2 bases and the J gene end by 5 bases; junction bases not matched to a gene: 3. Germline CDR1 is GTSNPN and CDR2 is SVGIG (reference sequence). The CDR3 runs to 14 residues. CDR3 region: CAWSRLAGDNEQFF. DNA of the CDR3: TGTGCCTGGAGTCGGCTAGCGGGAGACAATGAGCAGTTCTTC.